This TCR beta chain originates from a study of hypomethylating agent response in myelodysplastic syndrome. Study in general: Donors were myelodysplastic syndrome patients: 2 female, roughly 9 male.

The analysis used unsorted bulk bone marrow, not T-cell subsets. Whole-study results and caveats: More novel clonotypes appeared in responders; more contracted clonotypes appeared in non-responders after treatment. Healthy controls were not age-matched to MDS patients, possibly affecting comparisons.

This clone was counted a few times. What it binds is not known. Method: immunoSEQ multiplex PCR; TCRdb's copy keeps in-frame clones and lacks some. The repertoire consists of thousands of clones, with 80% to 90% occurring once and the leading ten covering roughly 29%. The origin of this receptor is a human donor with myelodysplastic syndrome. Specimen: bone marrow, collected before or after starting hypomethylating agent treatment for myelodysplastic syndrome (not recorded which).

The CDR3 nucleotides read TGTGCCAGCAGCCTAGGAGAGGGCCAGCCCCAGCATTTT. Translation: CASSLGEGQPQHF. The J gene is TRBJ1-5, the V gene TRBV11-2; D is uncertain. The V end was cut by 5 bases, the J end by 7 bases, with 12 bases between. The CDR3 runs 13 residues. CDR1 and CDR2 from the germline V gene are SGHAT and FQNNGV.